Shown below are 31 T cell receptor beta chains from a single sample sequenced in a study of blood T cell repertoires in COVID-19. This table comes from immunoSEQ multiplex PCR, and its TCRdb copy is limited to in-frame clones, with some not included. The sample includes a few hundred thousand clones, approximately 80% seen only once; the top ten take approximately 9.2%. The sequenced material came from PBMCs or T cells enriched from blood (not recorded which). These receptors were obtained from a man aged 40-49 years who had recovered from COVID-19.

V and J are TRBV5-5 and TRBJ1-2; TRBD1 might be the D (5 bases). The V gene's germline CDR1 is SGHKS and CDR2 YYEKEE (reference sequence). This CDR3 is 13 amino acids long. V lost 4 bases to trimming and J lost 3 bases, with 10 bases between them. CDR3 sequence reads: CASSPDNDYGYTF. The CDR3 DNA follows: TGTGCCAGCAGCCCGGACAATGACTATGGCTACACCTTC.

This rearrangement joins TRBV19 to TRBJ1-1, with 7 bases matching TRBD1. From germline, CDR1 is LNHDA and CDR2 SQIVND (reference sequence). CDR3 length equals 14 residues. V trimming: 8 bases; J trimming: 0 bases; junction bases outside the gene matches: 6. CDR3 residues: CASVAGGLNTEAFF. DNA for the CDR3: TGTGCCAGTGTTGCAGGGGGGTTGAACACTGAAGCTTTCTTT.

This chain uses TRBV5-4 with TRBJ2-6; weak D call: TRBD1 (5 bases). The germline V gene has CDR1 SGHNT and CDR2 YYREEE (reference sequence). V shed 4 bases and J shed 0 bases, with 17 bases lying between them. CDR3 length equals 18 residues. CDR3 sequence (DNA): TGTGCCAGCAGCCCCTCGAGCACAGGCTCCTCTGGGGCCAACGTCCTGACTTTC. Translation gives CASSPSSTGSSGANVLTF.

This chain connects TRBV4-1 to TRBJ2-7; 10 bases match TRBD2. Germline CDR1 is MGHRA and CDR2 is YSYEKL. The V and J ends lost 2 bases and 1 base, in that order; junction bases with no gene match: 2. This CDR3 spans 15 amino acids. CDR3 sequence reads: CASSQPGLASYEQYF. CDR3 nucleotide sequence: TGCGCCAGCAGCCAACCGGGACTAGCGTCCTACGAGCAGTACTTC.

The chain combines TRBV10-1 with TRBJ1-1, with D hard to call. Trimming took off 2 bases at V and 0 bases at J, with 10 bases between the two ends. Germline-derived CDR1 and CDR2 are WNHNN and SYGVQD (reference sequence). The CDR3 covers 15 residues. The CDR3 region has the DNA TGCGCCAGCAGTGAGGCTCGAGGTATGAACACTGAAGCTTTCTTT. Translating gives CASSEARGMNTEAFF.

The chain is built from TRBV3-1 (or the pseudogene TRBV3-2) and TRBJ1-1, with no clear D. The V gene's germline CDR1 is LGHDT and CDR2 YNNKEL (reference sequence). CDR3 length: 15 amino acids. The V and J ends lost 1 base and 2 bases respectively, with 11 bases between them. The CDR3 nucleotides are TGTGCCAGCAGCCAAGGGGCCGCAATAAACACTGAAGCTTTCTTT. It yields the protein CASSQGAAINTEAFF.

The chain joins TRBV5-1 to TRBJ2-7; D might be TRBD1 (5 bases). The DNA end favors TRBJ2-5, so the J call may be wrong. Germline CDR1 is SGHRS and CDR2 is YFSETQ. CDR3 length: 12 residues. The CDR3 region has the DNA TGCGCCAGCAGCTTGGCCCAGGGGACCCAGTACTTC. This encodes CASSLAQGTQYF.

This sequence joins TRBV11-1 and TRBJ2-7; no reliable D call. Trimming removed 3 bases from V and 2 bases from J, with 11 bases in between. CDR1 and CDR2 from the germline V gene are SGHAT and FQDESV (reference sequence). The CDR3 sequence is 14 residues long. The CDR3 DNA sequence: TGTGCCAGCAGCTTGCGGCTCTCCCCCTACGAGCAGTACTTC. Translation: CASSLRLSPYEQYF.

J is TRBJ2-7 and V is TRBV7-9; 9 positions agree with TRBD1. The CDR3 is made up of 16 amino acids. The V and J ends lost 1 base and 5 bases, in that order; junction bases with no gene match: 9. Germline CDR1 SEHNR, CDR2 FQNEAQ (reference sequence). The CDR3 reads CASSLGIWGQGNEQYF. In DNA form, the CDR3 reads TGTGCCAGCAGCTTAGGGATTTGGGGACAGGGAAACGAGCAGTACTTC. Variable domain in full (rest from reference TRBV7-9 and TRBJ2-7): DTGVSQNPRHKITKRGQNVTFRCDPISEHNRLYWYRQTLGQGPEFLTYFQNEAQLEKSRLLSDRFSAERPKGSFSTLEIQRTEQGDSAMYLCASSLGIWGQGNEQYFGPGTRLTVT.

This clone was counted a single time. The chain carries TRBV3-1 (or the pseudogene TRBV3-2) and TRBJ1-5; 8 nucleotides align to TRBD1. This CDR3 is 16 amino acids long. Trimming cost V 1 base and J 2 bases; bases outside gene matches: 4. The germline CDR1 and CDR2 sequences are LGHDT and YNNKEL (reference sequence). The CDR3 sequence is CASSQATGQGNQPQHF. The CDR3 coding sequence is TGTGCCAGCAGCCAAGCGACGGGACAGGGCAATCAGCCCCAGCATTTT.

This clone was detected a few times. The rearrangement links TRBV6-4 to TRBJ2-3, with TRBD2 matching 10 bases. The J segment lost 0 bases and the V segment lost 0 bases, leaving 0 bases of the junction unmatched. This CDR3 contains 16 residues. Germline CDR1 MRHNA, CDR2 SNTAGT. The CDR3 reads CASSDSTSGSTDTQYF. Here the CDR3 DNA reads TGTGCCAGCAGTGACTCGACTAGCGGGAGCACAGATACGCAGTATTTT.

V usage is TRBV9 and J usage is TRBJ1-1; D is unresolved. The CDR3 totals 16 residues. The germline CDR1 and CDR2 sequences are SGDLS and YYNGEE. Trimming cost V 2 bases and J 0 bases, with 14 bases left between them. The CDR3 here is CASSVLEGTMNTEAFF. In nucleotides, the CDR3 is TGTGCCAGCAGCGTCCTGGAGGGAACCATGAACACTGAAGCTTTCTTT. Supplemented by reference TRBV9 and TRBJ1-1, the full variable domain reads DSGVTQTPKHLITATGQRVTLRCSPRSGDLSVYWYQQSLDQGLQFLIQYYNGEERAKGNILERFSAQQFPDLHSELNLSSLELGDSALYFCASSVLEGTMNTEAFFGQGTRLTVV.

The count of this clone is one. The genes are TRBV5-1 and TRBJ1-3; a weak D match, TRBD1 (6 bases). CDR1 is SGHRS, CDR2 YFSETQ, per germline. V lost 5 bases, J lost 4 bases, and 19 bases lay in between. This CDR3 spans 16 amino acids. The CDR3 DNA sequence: TGCGCCAGCAGTCTAGCCGGGGGGGCTGGAGGAAACACCATATATTTT. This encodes CASSLAGGAGGNTIYF.

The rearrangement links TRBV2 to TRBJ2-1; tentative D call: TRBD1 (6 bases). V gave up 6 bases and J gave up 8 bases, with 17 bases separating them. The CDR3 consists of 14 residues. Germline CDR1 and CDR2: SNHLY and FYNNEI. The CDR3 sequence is CASRDSQGHYEQFF. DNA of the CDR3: TGTGCCAGCAGAGACAGTCAGGGGCACTATGAGCAGTTCTTC.

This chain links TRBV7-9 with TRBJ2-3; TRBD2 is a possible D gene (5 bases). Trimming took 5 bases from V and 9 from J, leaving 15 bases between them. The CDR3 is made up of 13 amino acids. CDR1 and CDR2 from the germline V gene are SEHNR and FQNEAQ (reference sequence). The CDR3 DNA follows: TGTGCCAGCAGCCAAGATCTAGCAGGAACGCAGTATTTT. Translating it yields CASSQDLAGTQYF. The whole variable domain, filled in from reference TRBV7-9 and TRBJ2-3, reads DTGVSQNPRHKITKRGQNVTFRCDPISEHNRLYWYRQTLGQGPEFLTYFQNEAQLEKSRLLSDRFSAERPKGSFSTLEIQRTEQGDSAMYLCASSQDLAGTQYFGPGTRLTVL.

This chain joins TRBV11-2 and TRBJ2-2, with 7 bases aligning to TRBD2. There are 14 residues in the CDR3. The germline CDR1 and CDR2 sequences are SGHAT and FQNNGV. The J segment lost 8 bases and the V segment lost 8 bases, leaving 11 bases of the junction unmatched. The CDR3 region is CASARAGVSGELFF. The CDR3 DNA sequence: TGTGCCAGCGCCAGGGCGGGAGTTTCAGGGGAGCTGTTTTTT. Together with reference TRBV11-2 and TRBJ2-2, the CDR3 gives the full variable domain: EAGVAQSPRYKIIEKRQSVAFWCNPISGHATLYWYQQILGQGPKLLIQFQNNGVVDDSQLPKDRFSAERLKGVDSTLKIQPAKLEDSAVYLCASARAGVSGELFFGEGSRLTVL.

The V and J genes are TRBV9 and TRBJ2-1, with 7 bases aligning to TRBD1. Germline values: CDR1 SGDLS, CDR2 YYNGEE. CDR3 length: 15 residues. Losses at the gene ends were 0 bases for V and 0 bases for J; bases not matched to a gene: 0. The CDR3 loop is CASSVGQGSYNEQFF. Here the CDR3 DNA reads TGTGCCAGCAGCGTAGGACAGGGCTCCTACAATGAGCAGTTCTTC.

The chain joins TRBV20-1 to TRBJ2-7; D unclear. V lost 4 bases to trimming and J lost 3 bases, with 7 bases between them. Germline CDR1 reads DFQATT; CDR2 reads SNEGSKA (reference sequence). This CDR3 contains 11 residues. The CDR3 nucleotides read TGCAGTGCTACCTACAGCTACGAGCAGTACTTC. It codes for CSATYSYEQYF.

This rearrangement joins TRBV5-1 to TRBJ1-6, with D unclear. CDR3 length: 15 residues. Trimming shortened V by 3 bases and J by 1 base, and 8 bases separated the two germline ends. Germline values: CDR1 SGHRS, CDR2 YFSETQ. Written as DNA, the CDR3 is TGCGCCAGCAGCTCCCTCGGGTCCTATAATTCACCCCTCCACTTT. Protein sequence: CASSSLGSYNSPLHF.

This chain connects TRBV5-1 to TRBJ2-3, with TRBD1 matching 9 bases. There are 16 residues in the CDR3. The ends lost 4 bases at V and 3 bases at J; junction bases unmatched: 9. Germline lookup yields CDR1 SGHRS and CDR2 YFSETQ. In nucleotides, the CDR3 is TGCGCCAGCAGCGTAACAGGGGGCATTGAAACAGATACGCAGTATTTT. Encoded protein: CASSVTGGIETDTQYF.

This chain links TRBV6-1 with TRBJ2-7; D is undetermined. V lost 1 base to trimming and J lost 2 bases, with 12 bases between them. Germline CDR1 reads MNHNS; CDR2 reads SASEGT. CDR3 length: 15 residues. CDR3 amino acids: CASSEVAAAPYEQYF. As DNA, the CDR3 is TGTGCCAGCAGTGAAGTGGCGGCAGCCCCCTACGAGCAGTACTTC.

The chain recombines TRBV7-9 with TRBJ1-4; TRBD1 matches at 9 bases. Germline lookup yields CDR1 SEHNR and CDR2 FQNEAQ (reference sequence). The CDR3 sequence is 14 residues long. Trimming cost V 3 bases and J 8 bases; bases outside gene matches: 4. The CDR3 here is CASSFTGGGEKLFF. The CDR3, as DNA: TGTGCCAGCAGCTTCACAGGGGGCGGGGAAAAACTGTTTTTT.

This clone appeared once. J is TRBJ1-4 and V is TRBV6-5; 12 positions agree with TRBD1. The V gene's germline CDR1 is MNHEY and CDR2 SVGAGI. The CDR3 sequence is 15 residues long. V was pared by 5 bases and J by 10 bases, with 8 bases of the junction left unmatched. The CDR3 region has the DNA TGTGCCAGCAGTATTACCGGGACAGGGGGCGGAAAACTGTTTTTT. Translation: CASSITGTGGGKLFF.

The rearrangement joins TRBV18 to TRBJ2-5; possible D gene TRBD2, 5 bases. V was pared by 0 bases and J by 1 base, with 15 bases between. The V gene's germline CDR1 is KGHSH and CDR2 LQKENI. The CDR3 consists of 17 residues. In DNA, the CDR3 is TGTGCCAGCTCACCACCCGGGTTGAGCGGCTTCCAAGAGACCCAGTACTTC. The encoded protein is CASSPPGLSGFQETQYF.

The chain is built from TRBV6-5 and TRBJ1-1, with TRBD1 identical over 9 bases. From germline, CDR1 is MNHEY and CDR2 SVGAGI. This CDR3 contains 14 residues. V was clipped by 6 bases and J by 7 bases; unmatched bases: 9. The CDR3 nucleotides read TGTGCCAGCAGACTACAGGGGGCGCATGATGAAGCTTTCTTT. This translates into CASRLQGAHDEAFF.

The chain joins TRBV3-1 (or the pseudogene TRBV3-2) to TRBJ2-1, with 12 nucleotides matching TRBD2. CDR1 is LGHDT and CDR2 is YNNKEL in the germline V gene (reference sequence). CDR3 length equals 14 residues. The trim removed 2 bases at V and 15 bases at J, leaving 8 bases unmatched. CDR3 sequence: CASSQLKTSGSMFF. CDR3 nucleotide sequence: TGTGCCAGCAGCCAACTTAAGACTAGCGGGAGTATGTTCTTC.

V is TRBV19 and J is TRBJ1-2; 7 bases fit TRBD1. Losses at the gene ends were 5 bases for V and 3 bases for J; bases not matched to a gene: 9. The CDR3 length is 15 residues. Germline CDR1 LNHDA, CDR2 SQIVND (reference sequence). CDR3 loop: CASSGHKTGDYGYTF. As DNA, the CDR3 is TGTGCCAGTAGTGGCCACAAAACAGGGGACTATGGCTACACCTTC.

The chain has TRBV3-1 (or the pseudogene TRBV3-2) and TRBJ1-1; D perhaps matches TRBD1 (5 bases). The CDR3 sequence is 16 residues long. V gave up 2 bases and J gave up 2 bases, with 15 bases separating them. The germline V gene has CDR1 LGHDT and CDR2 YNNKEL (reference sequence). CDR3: CASSQPQGIGNTEAFF. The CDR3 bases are TGTGCCAGCAGCCAACCCCAGGGTATCGGAAACACTGAAGCTTTCTTT.

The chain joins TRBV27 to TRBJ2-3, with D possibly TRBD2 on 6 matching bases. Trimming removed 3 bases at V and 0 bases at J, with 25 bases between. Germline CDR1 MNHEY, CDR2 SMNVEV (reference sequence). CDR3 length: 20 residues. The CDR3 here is CASSFLMSGLTLASTDTQYF. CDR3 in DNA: TGTGCCAGCAGTTTTCTTATGTCCGGACTAACCCTAGCTAGCACAGATACGCAGTATTTT.

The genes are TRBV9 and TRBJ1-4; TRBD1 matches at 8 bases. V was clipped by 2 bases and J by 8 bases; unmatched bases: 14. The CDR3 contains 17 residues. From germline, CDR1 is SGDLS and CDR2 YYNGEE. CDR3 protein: CASSVGQDRARGEKLFF. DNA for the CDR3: TGTGCCAGCAGCGTCGGGCAGGACAGGGCCCGAGGGGAAAAACTGTTTTTT.

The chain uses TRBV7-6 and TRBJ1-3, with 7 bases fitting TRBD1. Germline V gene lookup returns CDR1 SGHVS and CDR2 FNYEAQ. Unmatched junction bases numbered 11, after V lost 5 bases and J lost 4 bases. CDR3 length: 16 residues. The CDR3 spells CASSRTTGTQGNTIYF. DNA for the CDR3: TGTGCCAGCAGCCGAACGACAGGGACCCAAGGAAACACCATATATTTT.